The sequence of this T cell receptor (beta chain) was determined in a study of blood T cell repertoires in COVID-19. About the research overall: Italy, Spain and the United States were the sources of the convalescent and acute COVID-19 samples. From T cells, B-cell-depleted T cells, or PBMCs came the material, which was cDNA or gDNA.

Original processing methods: Reference gene primer amplification in the assay estimated nucleated cell counts. Sequencing was performed with immunoSEQ multiplex PCR; in TCRdb, only in-frame clones are kept and a portion is missing. Clone size and V and J calls were adopted from that table, with D and trimming inferred from the DNA. The sample lists 200,000 to 300,000 clones; 75% to 90% were seen once. The germline CDR1 and CDR2 sequences are SGDLS and YYNGEE. Deletions cut 4 bases from V and 2 bases from J, with 23 bases between. This CDR3 has 18 residues. This TCR was sampled from a man aged 55-75 years who had recovered from COVID-19. This chain connects TRBV9 to TRBJ2-3, with D possibly being TRBD2 (7 bases). The source material was peripheral blood. The CDR3 here is CASSLRGGRPSNTDTQYF. CDR3 DNA: TGTGCCAGCAGCCTGAGGGGGGGGCGTCCCTCAAACACAGATACGCAGTATTTT.